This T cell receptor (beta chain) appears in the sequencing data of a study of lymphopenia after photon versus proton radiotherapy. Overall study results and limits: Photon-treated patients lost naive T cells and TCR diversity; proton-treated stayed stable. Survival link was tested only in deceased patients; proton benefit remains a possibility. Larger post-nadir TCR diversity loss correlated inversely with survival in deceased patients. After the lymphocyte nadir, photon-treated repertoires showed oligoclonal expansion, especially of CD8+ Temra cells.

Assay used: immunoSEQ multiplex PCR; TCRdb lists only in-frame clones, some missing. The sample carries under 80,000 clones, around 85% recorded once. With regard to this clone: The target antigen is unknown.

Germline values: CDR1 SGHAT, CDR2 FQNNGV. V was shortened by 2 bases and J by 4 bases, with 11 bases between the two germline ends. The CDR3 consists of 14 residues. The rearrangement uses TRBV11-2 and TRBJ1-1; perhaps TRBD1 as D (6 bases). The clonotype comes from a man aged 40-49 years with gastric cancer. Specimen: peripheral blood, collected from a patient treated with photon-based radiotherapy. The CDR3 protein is CASSLRGLVTEAFF. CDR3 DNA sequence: TGTGCCAGCAGCTTAAGGGGGTTAGTCACTGAAGCTTTCTTT.